The 24 T cell receptor beta chains listed next were all sequenced from one sample in a study of blood T cell repertoires in COVID-19. Clones were sequenced by immunoSEQ multiplex PCR, and TCRdb holds only the in-frame ones, with some missing. This repertoire shows about 230,000 clones, around nine tenths found once; its top ten account for about 4%. The sample comprised PBMCs or T cells enriched from blood (not recorded which). The receptors stem from a woman aged 25-40 years with acute COVID-19.

This sequence joins TRBV4-1 and TRBJ2-2, with D perhaps TRBD1 (6 bases). The V and J ends lost 5 bases and 2 bases respectively, with 15 bases between them. The germline CDR1 and CDR2 sequences are MGHRA and YSYEKL. CDR3 length: 16 amino acids. In DNA form, the CDR3 reads TGCGCCAGCAGCGGGCCTGGACAGCCAAACACCGGGGAGCTGTTTTTT. Translating it yields CASSGPGQPNTGELFF.

V usage is TRBV19 and J usage is TRBJ1-3, with TRBD1 matching over 7 bases. Germline CDR1 reads LNHDA; CDR2 reads SQIVND (reference sequence). The trim removed 7 bases at V and 0 bases at J, leaving 9 bases unmatched. This CDR3 region has 16 residues. The CDR3 sequence: CASNSDRTSSGNTIYF. CDR3 coding DNA: TGTGCCAGTAACTCGGACAGGACGAGCTCTGGAAACACCATATATTTT.

The chain is built from TRBV9 and TRBJ1-4; 10 bases are a match to TRBD1. Looked up from germline, CDR1 is SGDLS and CDR2 is YYNGEE. This CDR3 has 13 amino acids. The ends lost 3 bases at V and 8 bases at J; junction bases unmatched: 1. The CDR3 reads CASSAGQGEKLFF. The CDR3 nucleotides are TGTGCCAGCAGCGCGGGACAGGGGGAAAAACTGTTTTTT.

CDR3 in DNA: TGTGCCACCAGTGAGAGCGGGGGGGCCAGAGAGACCCAGTACTTC. It yields the protein CATSESGGARETQYF. The chain links TRBV24-1 to TRBJ2-5; 10 nucleotides match TRBD2. Looked up from germline, CDR1 is KGHDR and CDR2 is SFDVKD. The CDR3 has 15 residues. V lost 4 bases to trimming and J lost 4 bases; unmatched junction nucleotides: 5.

This rearrangement joins TRBV6-1 to TRBJ1-4; the D is unclear. Germline V lookup: CDR1 MNHNS, CDR2 SASEGT. V lost 2 bases and J 8 bases, leaving 15 bases between the germline ends. The CDR3 loop spans 15 amino acids. The CDR3 here is CASSELVRSGEKLFF. The CDR3 bases are TGTGCCAGCAGTGAATTGGTGCGGAGTGGGGAAAAACTGTTTTTT.

This rearrangement joins TRBV24-1 to TRBJ2-5; 11 positions match TRBD1. V trimming: 2 bases; J trimming: 4 bases; junction bases outside the gene matches: 2. The germline V gene has CDR1 KGHDR and CDR2 SFDVKD. The CDR3 runs to 15 residues. In DNA, the CDR3 is TGTGCCACCAGTGATTCGGACAGGGGGCCAGAGACCCAGTACTTC. Translating it yields CATSDSDRGPETQYF.

The chain has TRBV3-1 (or the pseudogene TRBV3-2) and TRBJ1-2; D is perhaps TRBD1 (6 bases). V was trimmed by 3 bases and J by 1 base, leaving 15 bases between them. This CDR3 is 16 amino acids long. Germline V gives CDR1 LGHDT, CDR2 YNNKEL (reference sequence). In DNA form, the CDR3 reads TGTGCCAGCAGCCACCCTACAGGGATCTTTAACTATGGCTACACCTTC. Its protein product is CASSHPTGIFNYGYTF.

V usage is TRBV27 and J usage is TRBJ2-3, with 9 bases identical to TRBD2. The CDR3 is made up of 14 amino acids. V gave up 3 bases and J gave up 11 bases; unmatched junction bases: 9. Per germline, CDR1 MNHEY and CDR2 SMNVEV (reference sequence). The CDR3 region has the DNA TGTGCCAGCAGTTTCGCGGGGGGGCCGTTGGGGCAGTATTTT. It encodes CASSFAGGPLGQYF.

A few counts support this clone. The chain recombines TRBV21-1 with TRBJ1-2; no DNA check was done on the table's D call, TRBD1. TRBV21-1 is a pseudogene. This CDR3 is 15 amino acids long. The CDR3 nucleotides are TGTGCCAGCAGCGCCCAGGGTATTCCTAACTATGGCTACACCTTC. Protein sequence: CASSAQGIPNYGYTF.

The J gene is TRBJ2-2, the V gene TRBV27, with 10 bases aligning to TRBD2. Per the germline V gene, CDR1 is MNHEY and CDR2 is SMNVEV (reference sequence). The junction had 10 bases not matched to a gene; V was cut back by 5 bases and J by 7 bases. CDR3 length equals 16 residues. CDR3 coding DNA: TGTGCCAGCAGTCCCCGAGGAGCGGGGGGGGGCGGGGAGCTGTTTTTT. It codes for CASSPRGAGGGGELFF.

Only one count was recorded for this clone. This sequence joins TRBV5-4 and TRBJ2-3, with 10 bases lining up with TRBD1. The CDR3 totals 15 residues. Germline V gene sequence: CDR1 SGHNT, CDR2 YYREEE (reference sequence). J was trimmed by 5 bases and V by 2 bases; bases with no gene match: 5. CDR3: CASSFPGQGLDTQYF. CDR3 DNA sequence: TGTGCCAGCAGCTTCCCGGGACAGGGGTTAGATACGCAGTATTTT.

This clone was picked up a small number of times. This chain uses TRBV5-5 with TRBJ2-3, with 11 bases identical to TRBD1. With V trimmed by 3 bases and J by 6 bases, 6 bases remained unmatched. Germline CDR1 is SGHKS and CDR2 is YYEKEE (reference sequence). The CDR3 covers 15 residues. This CDR3 reads CASSWRDRGYDTQYF. CDR3 in DNA: TGTGCCAGCAGCTGGCGGGACAGGGGGTATGATACGCAGTATTTT.

CDR3 amino acids: CASSAFWAPRPYGYTF. The CDR3 DNA is TGTGCCAGCAGTGCTTTCTGGGCACCCCGGCCTTATGGCTACACCTTC. The chain links TRBV6-4 to TRBJ1-2; D is ambiguous. Trimming stripped 4 bases from V and 5 bases from J, with 20 bases between. The CDR3 has 16 residues. Per germline, CDR1 MRHNA and CDR2 SNTAGT.

The chain combines TRBV4-1 with TRBJ1-6; unclear D gene. Trimming took off 3 bases at V and 6 bases at J, with 12 bases between the two ends. CDR3 size: 15 residues. Germline V gene lookup returns CDR1 MGHRA and CDR2 YSYEKL. The CDR3 DNA is TGCGCCAGCAGCCAGCCTAATCGACTTAATTCACCCCTCCACTTT. Residues: CASSQPNRLNSPLHF.

The gene calls are TRBV2 and TRBJ1-2; 8 positions match TRBD1. The CDR3 loop spans 11 amino acids. The trim removed 7 bases at V and 8 bases at J, leaving 3 bases unmatched. Germline CDR1 and CDR2: SNHLY and FYNNEI. For the CDR3, the DNA is TGTGCCAGCACGGCAGGGGGCGGCTACACCTTC. This gives the protein CASTAGGGYTF.

The rearrangement joins TRBV19 to TRBJ2-1; the match to TRBD1 covers 9 bases. J was trimmed by 9 bases and V by 4 bases; bases with no gene match: 4. The CDR3 sequence is 13 residues long. Germline V CDR1 and CDR2: LNHDA, SQIVND (reference sequence). CDR3 residues: CASSTYRGLEQFF. The CDR3 region has the DNA TGTGCCAGTAGTACCTACAGGGGGCTTGAGCAGTTCTTC.

This chain links TRBV7-2 with TRBJ2-5, with 12 nucleotides matching TRBD2. The ends lost 5 bases at V and 5 bases at J; junction bases unmatched: 9. CDR3 length: 16 amino acids. The germline CDR1 and CDR2 sequences are SGHTA and FQGNSA. The CDR3 DNA is TGTGCCAGCAGCCCACTAGCGGGGGGCTTTAGGGAGACCCAGTACTTC. Amino acid sequence: CASSPLAGGFRETQYF.

V usage is TRBV2 and J usage is TRBJ2-1, with 11 bases identical to TRBD2. The CDR3 contains 14 residues. From germline, CDR1 is SNHLY and CDR2 FYNNEI. V lost 6 bases to trimming and J lost 6 bases; unmatched junction nucleotides: 4. CDR3: CASRLSGGANEQFF. The CDR3 DNA is TGTGCCAGCAGACTTAGCGGGGGGGCCAATGAGCAGTTCTTC.

The chain is built from TRBV19 and TRBJ1-5; the D gene is possibly TRBD1 (6 bases). CDR3 size: 16 residues. Trimming removed 7 bases at V and 0 bases at J, with 16 bases between. The V gene's germline CDR1 is LNHDA and CDR2 SQIVND (reference sequence). CDR3 residues: CASTRKDRYSNQPQHF. CDR3 coding DNA: TGTGCCAGTACCAGAAAAGACAGGTATAGCAATCAGCCCCAGCATTTT.

This clone was counted once. The rearrangement uses TRBV7-2 and TRBJ1-6; 7 bases fit TRBD1. Germline V gives CDR1 SGHTA, CDR2 FQGNSA. The CDR3 sequence is 16 residues long. Trimming cost V 2 bases and J 14 bases; bases outside gene matches: 15. CDR3 loop: CASSLNAGQGGEALHF. The CDR3 DNA follows: TGTGCCAGCAGCTTAAACGCGGGGCAGGGGGGAGAGGCCCTCCACTTT.

The chain recombines TRBV18 with TRBJ1-1; tentatively, D is TRBD1 (6 bases). Trimming removed 3 bases from V and 2 bases from J, with 13 bases in between. Per the germline V gene, CDR1 is KGHSH and CDR2 is LQKENI. This CDR3 has 15 residues. The CDR3 DNA follows: TGTGCCAGCTCACCTCCGGACAGTCTAAACACTGAAGCTTTCTTT. As protein: CASSPPDSLNTEAFF.

The chain combines TRBV5-5 with TRBJ1-1; D is unclear. The ends were cut back, 0 bases at V and 3 bases at J, with 9 bases in the middle. CDR3 size: 14 residues. Germline values: CDR1 SGHKS, CDR2 YYEKEE (reference sequence). The CDR3 bases are TGTGCCAGCAGCTTGGACGGTCTTTACACTGAAGCTTTCTTT. Protein: CASSLDGLYTEAFF.

This sequence joins TRBV30 and TRBJ1-1; D unclear. The CDR3 spans 13 residues. Trimming took 4 bases from V and 8 from J, leaving 17 bases between them. Germline V gene sequence: CDR1 GTSNPN, CDR2 SVGIG (reference sequence). The CDR3 here is CAWKVLEGLEAFF. The CDR3, as DNA: TGTGCCTGGAAGGTACTCGAGGGCCTCGAAGCTTTCTTT.

The V gene is TRBV4-1, the J gene TRBJ2-4; 8 nucleotides agree with TRBD2. The CDR3 consists of 17 residues. With V trimmed by 2 bases and J by 5 bases, 11 bases remained unmatched. Per germline, CDR1 MGHRA and CDR2 YSYEKL. In DNA, the CDR3 is TGCGCCAGCAGCCAACCGGGTAGCGGGGAAATCCAAAACATTCAGTACTTC. Translated, it gives CASSQPGSGEIQNIQYF.